These 9 T cell receptor beta chains were all obtained from the same sample, sequenced in a study of T-cell reconstitution after alpha-beta-depleted transplantation in children. Unique molecular identifiers were incorporated into the prepared TCRbeta library. MiXCR, run by TCRdb on the PCR reads, gives a single entry per CDR3 protein. The sample shows approximately 980,000 distinct CDR3 sequences, about 26% of them seen only once. The sample here was PBMCs, mostly from graft donor cells, taken 360 days after TCRalphabeta/CD19-depleted stem cell transplant. The source of these receptors is a boy under two years old who had a stem cell transplant for SCID, so the T cells may come from the graft donor.

V and J are TRBV5-1 and TRBJ2-5; TRBD1 matches 9 bases. The germline V gene has CDR1 SGHRS and CDR2 YFSETQ. This CDR3 has 15 amino acids. The trim removed 4 bases at V and 6 bases at J, leaving 10 bases unmatched. The CDR3 protein is CASSHTGGDLKTQYF. CDR3 bases: TGCGCCAGCAGCCACACAGGGGGCGATTTGAAGACCCAGTACTTC.

The J gene is TRBJ2-7, the V gene TRBV2; tentatively, D is TRBD2 (6 bases). From germline, CDR1 is SNHLY and CDR2 FYNNEI. The length of the CDR3 is 12 residues. Trimming stripped 2 bases from V and 7 bases from J, with 9 bases between. The CDR3 loop reads CASSERGLEQYF. CDR3 DNA: TGTGCCAGCAGTGAACGGGGGTTAGAGCAGTACTTC.

The CDR3 sequence: CASSQGRGPLGEQYF. CDR3 DNA: TGCGCCAGCAGCCAAGGACGGGGGCCGTTGGGCGAGCAGTACTTC. The chain uses TRBV4-1 and TRBJ2-7; either TRBD1 or TRBD2 may fit D (6 bases each). CDR3 length equals 15 residues. The V end lost 1 base, the J end lost 6 bases, and 16 bases lay between the germline ends. Germline CDR1 MGHRA, CDR2 YSYEKL.

This clonotype has only a few counts. This chain connects TRBV5-1 to TRBJ2-3; 7 bases agree with TRBD1. The V gene's germline CDR1 is SGHRS and CDR2 YFSETQ. This CDR3 has 15 amino acids. Trimming removed 1 base from V and 4 bases from J; junction bases left unmatched: 6. CDR3 amino acids: CASSLRTGVPDTQYF. CDR3 nucleotide sequence: TGCGCCAGCAGCTTGAGGACAGGAGTCCCAGATACGCAGTATTTT. The full variable domain, its missing parts supplied by reference TRBV5-1 and TRBJ2-3, is KAGVTQTPRYLIKTRGQQVTLSCSPISGHRSVSWYQQTPGQGLQFLFEYFSETQRNKGNFPGRFSGRQFSNSRSEMNVSTLELGDSALYLCASSLRTGVPDTQYFGPGTRLTVL.

This chain links TRBV3-1 with TRBJ1-2; D possibly corresponds to TRBD1 (5 bases). Trimming cost V 5 bases and J 12 bases, with 19 bases left between them. This CDR3 contains 13 residues. Germline V gene sequence: CDR1 LGHDT, CDR2 YNNKEL (reference sequence). The CDR3: CASSGTGQSDNTF. The DNA for the CDR3 is TGTGCCAGCAGCGGCACAGGACAAAGTGACAACACCTTC.

The rearrangement joins TRBV4-2 to TRBJ2-1; 12 positions agree with TRBD2. Germline loops: CDR1 LGHNA, CDR2 YNFKEQ. The ends lost 1 base at V and 3 bases at J; junction bases unmatched: 13. The CDR3 spans 20 residues. In DNA, the CDR3 is TGTGCCAGCAGCCAAGTCCGGGGACTAGCGGGTAAAAGTATCTACAATGAGCAGTTCTTC. Residues: CASSQVRGLAGKSIYNEQFF.

The chain joins TRBV18 to TRBJ2-5; 9 bases map to TRBD1. There are 16 residues in the CDR3. Germline V lookup: CDR1 KGHSH, CDR2 LQKENI. J gave up 4 bases and V 5 bases, and 11 bases lay outside the gene matches. CDR3 residues: CASSAILTGGIETQYF. The CDR3 DNA follows: TGTGCCAGCTCAGCCATTCTGACAGGGGGAATAGAGACCCAGTACTTC.

V usage is TRBV4-1 and J usage is TRBJ2-7; weak D call: TRBD1 (6 bases). The V and J ends lost 0 bases and 4 bases respectively, with 22 bases between them. Germline lookup yields CDR1 MGHRA and CDR2 YSYEKL. The CDR3 extends over 18 amino acids. The CDR3 sequence: CASSQDTAPGERGYEQYF. The CDR3 coding sequence is TGCGCCAGCAGCCAAGATACCGCCCCAGGGGAAAGGGGATACGAGCAGTACTTC.

The chain combines TRBV29-1 with TRBJ2-7, with D unclear. The CDR3 is 12 residues long. V lost 4 bases and J 5 bases, leaving 12 bases between the germline ends. Germline CDR1 reads SQVTM; CDR2 reads ANQGSEA. The CDR3 here is CSVGLEWNEQYF. In DNA, the CDR3 is TGCAGCGTTGGACTCGAATGGAACGAGCAGTACTTC.